Below, 14 T cell receptor beta chains from the same sample are listed, as sequenced in a study of blood T cell repertoires in COVID-19. Here immunoSEQ multiplex PCR was the method, and the copy in TCRdb shows in-frame clones only, minus some. The sample lists about 64,000 clones; around 86% were seen once. Input material: peripheral blood. These receptors were collected from a man between 45 and 60 years old with active COVID-19.

The chain is built from TRBV28 and TRBJ2-3; 8 bases fit TRBD2. V lost 6 bases, J lost 1 base, and 6 bases stayed unmatched. In germline, CDR1 is MDHEN, CDR2 SYDVKM. This CDR3 has 15 amino acids. This CDR3 reads CASSSPGRGTDTQYF. CDR3 in DNA: TGTGCCAGCAGCTCCCCCGGGAGGGGCACAGATACGCAGTATTTT.

The chain couples TRBV12-5 to TRBJ2-1, with 9 bases aligning to TRBD2. The V gene end was trimmed by 3 bases and the J gene end by 2 bases; junction bases not matched to a gene: 5. Germline CDR1 reads LGHNT; CDR2 reads FRNRAP. This CDR3 region has 16 residues. CDR3 loop: CASGFGAGGAYNEQFF. CDR3 in DNA: TGTGCTAGTGGTTTTGGAGCGGGGGGCGCCTACAATGAGCAGTTCTTC.

This clone was seen more than once but under ten times. This chain joins TRBV19 and TRBJ1-2; 8 bases match TRBD1. V trimming: 6 bases; J trimming: 4 bases; junction bases outside the gene matches: 4. The CDR3 sequence is 13 residues long. Germline CDR1 is LNHDA and CDR2 is SQIVND (reference sequence). The CDR3 DNA is TGTGCCAGTAGCCTCGGACAGGGCTATGGCTACACCTTC. Protein: CASSLGQGYGYTF. The full variable domain, in which reference TRBV19 and TRBJ1-2 provide the parts outside the CDR3, is DGGITQSPKYLFRKEGQNVTLSCEQNLNHDAMYWYRQDPGQGLRLIYYSQIVNDFQKGDIAEGYSVSREKKESFPLTVTSAQKNPTAFYLCASSLGQGYGYTFGSGTRLTVV.

The chain links TRBV28 to TRBJ2-7; 9 bases line up with TRBD1. From germline, CDR1 is MDHEN and CDR2 SYDVKM. Trimming took 5 bases from V and 2 from J; bases not matched to a gene: 7. The CDR3 is 15 residues long. CDR3 in DNA: TGTGCCAGCAGTCCGACAGGGGGGCAAACCTACGAGCAGTACTTC. This sequence encodes CASSPTGGQTYEQYF.

This clone has a single count. J is TRBJ1-1 and V is TRBV18; D is unclear. Trimming left V 4 bases short and J 7 bases short, with 10 bases between. CDR3 length: 12 amino acids. Germline-derived CDR1 and CDR2 are KGHSH and LQKENI. This CDR3 is CASSLFDNEAFF. CDR3 sequence (DNA): TGTGCCAGCTCACTGTTCGACAATGAAGCTTTCTTT.

The chain is built from TRBV6-5 and TRBJ2-2; D might be TRBD1 (6 bases). The V gene's germline CDR1 is MNHEY and CDR2 SVGAGI. V was cut by 7 bases and J by 4 bases, with 10 bases left in between. The length of the CDR3 is 13 residues. The CDR3 DNA is TGTGCCAGCACCCAGGGGCTCACCGGGGAGCTGTTTTTT. Its protein is CASTQGLTGELFF.

The J gene is TRBJ1-3, the V gene TRBV3-1 (or the pseudogene TRBV3-2); 7 bases align to TRBD1. The length of the CDR3 is 16 residues. The V and J ends lost 2 bases and 0 bases, in that order; junction bases with no gene match: 4. Germline-derived CDR1 and CDR2 are LGHDT and YNNKEL (reference sequence). For the CDR3, the DNA is TGTGCCAGCAGCCAACTGACAGGGTACTCTGGAAACACCATATATTTT. Translated: CASSQLTGYSGNTIYF.

In this sample, this clone turned up once. This chain uses TRBV10-2 with TRBJ1-3, with 8 bases aligning to TRBD1. V was clipped by 8 bases and J by 0 bases; unmatched bases: 9. The CDR3 spans 16 residues. Germline V lookup: CDR1 WSHSY, CDR2 SAAADI. The CDR3 sequence: CASEDHRGDSGNTIYF. DNA of the CDR3: TGCGCCAGCGAAGACCACAGGGGGGACTCTGGAAACACCATATATTTT.

This rearrangement joins TRBV9 to TRBJ1-5; D gene unclear. V lost 2 bases to trimming and J lost 2 bases, with 8 bases between them. CDR1 is SGDLS and CDR2 is YYNGEE in the germline V gene. The CDR3 length is 14 residues. CDR3 in amino acids: CASSVTSGNQPQHF. The DNA of the CDR3 is TGTGCCAGCAGCGTGACTAGTGGCAATCAGCCCCAGCATTTT.

The chain employs TRBV7-2 and TRBJ2-3, with no clear D. The CDR3 runs to 13 residues. V lost 4 bases and J 5 bases, leaving 10 bases between the germline ends. Germline V lookup: CDR1 SGHTA, CDR2 FQGNSA. The CDR3 loop reads CASSSPFRDTQYF. CDR3 DNA sequence: TGTGCCAGCAGCTCTCCATTCAGAGATACGCAGTATTTT. Looking up the rest from reference TRBV7-2 and TRBJ2-3 gives the full variable domain: GAGVSQSPSNKVTEKGKDVELRCDPISGHTALYWYRQSLGQGLEFLIYFQGNSAPDKSGLPSDRFSAERTGGSVSTLTIQRTQQEDSAVYLCASSSPFRDTQYFGPGTRLTVL.

The chain recombines TRBV20-1 with TRBJ2-7, with 14 bases aligning to TRBD2. V dropped 3 bases and J dropped 2; count of bases not matched to a gene: 6. The CDR3 sequence is 16 residues long. The germline gives CDR1 DFQATT, CDR2 SNEGSKA (reference sequence). In nucleotides, the CDR3 is TGCAGTGCTAGTTCGTCGGGACTAGCGGGGGCCTACGAGCAGTACTTC. Residues: CSASSSGLAGAYEQYF.

The chain is built from TRBV5-1 and TRBJ1-5, with 9 nucleotides matching TRBD1. The CDR3 extends over 15 amino acids. Germline loops: CDR1 SGHRS, CDR2 YFSETQ. V dropped 4 bases and J dropped 2; count of bases not matched to a gene: 4. The CDR3 protein is CASSPRTGGNQPQHF. The CDR3 region has the DNA TGCGCCAGCAGCCCCCGGACAGGGGGCAATCAGCCCCAGCATTTT.

This chain connects TRBV2 to TRBJ1-2; 9 nucleotides line up with TRBD1. With V trimmed by 5 bases and J by 8 bases, 12 bases remained unmatched. CDR1 is SNHLY, CDR2 FYNNEI, per germline. This CDR3 is 15 amino acids long. The CDR3 bases are TGTGCCAGCAGTATGATGACAGGGGGTACTATGGGCTACACCTTC. It yields the protein CASSMMTGGTMGYTF.

This clone has just a few counts. The chain recombines TRBV25-1 with TRBJ2-3; D not resolved. This CDR3 is 14 amino acids long. Germline V gives CDR1 MGHDK, CDR2 SYGVNS. V gave up 3 bases and J gave up 0 bases, with 7 bases separating them. The chain's CDR3 is CASSDVHSTDTQYF. CDR3 coding DNA: TGTGCCAGCAGTGACGTACATAGCACAGATACGCAGTATTTT.